This record concerns one TCR beta chain sequence. Its antigen is undetermined. The data are from a study of OX40 agonist ivuxolimab in advanced cancers. Across the whole study: The dose-escalation group included hepatocellular carcinoma, melanoma, renal cell carcinoma and head and neck cancer. General study points: There was clonal expansion of CD4+ and CD8+ blood T cells by week 6 at 0.1 to 3.0 mg/kg.

Assay used: immunoSEQ multiplex PCR; TCRdb lists only in-frame clones, some missing. The table shows over 50,000 clones, with approximately 90% occurring only once. The CDR3 loop spans 13 amino acids. V lost 5 bases to trimming and J lost 1 base, with 9 bases between them. Per the germline V gene, CDR1 is SGHTA and CDR2 is FQGNSA. The sequence derives from an adult with an advanced solid tumor such as melanoma, head and neck, liver or kidney cancer. The V call is TRBV7-2, the J call TRBJ2-7; D perhaps matches TRBD1 (5 bases). Sequenced material: CD4+ or CD8+ T cells sorted from blood, taken in a trial of the OX40 agonist ivuxolimab. The chain's CDR3 is CASSTTDSYEQYF. CDR3 nucleotides: TGTGCCAGCAGCACGACAGATTCCTACGAGCAGTACTTC.